The 2 T cell receptor beta chains given below trace back to one sample, sequenced in a study of T cell responses to AZD1222 COVID-19 vaccine. Here immunoSEQ multiplex PCR was the method, and the copy in TCRdb shows in-frame clones only, minus some. The sample lists some 200,000 clones; approximately 90% were seen once. The sample consisted of peripheral blood, taken 28 days after the second AZD1222 dose. These receptors came from an adult who received the AZD1222 COVID-19 vaccine.

V gene TRBV5-4 combines with J gene TRBJ2-1, with 14 bases identical to TRBD2. The CDR3 spans 15 residues. Germline lookup yields CDR1 SGHNT and CDR2 YYREEE (reference sequence). V lost 4 bases to trimming and J lost 8 bases; unmatched junction nucleotides: 5. CDR3 in DNA: TGTGCCAGCAGCCCGGGGACTAGCGGGAGCTATGAGCAGTTCTTC. Its protein product is CASSPGTSGSYEQFF.

The chain couples TRBV6-5 to TRBJ1-1; 8 bases align to TRBD1. Germline CDR1 and CDR2: MNHEY and SVGAGI. V shed 6 bases and J 7 bases; nucleotides not matched to a gene: 4. The CDR3 totals 12 residues. The CDR3 DNA reads TGTGCCAGCAGAGTAGGGACAGGTGAAGCTTTCTTT. It encodes CASRVGTGEAFF.